The 30 T cell receptor beta chains below were found in one sample sequenced in a study of shared clonotypes between healthy human individuals. Here immunoSEQ multiplex PCR was the method, and the copy in TCRdb shows in-frame clones only, minus some. Among roughly 2,300,000 clones listed, around 93% were seen once. The specimen sequenced was naive CD4+ T cells from PBMCs. Noted subset: CD45RA+ positively selected. These receptors were taken from a man between 18 and 29 years old in good health. Some clones in this sample may be carry-over from other donors' samples.

The V gene is TRBV5-4, the J gene TRBJ1-4, with 9 nucleotides matching TRBD1. Per germline, CDR1 SGHNT and CDR2 YYREEE (reference sequence). CDR3 length: 13 amino acids. The V segment lost 4 bases and the J segment 9 bases; nucleotides outside the gene matches: 4. The CDR3 is CASSRGQGKKLFF. In DNA, the CDR3 is TGTGCCAGCAGCCGCGGACAGGGGAAAAAACTGTTTTTT.

This chain connects TRBV28 to TRBJ2-7, with TRBD1 matching 10 bases. The CDR3 length is 14 residues. Trimming took 5 bases from V and 4 from J; bases not matched to a gene: 5. CDR1 is MDHEN, CDR2 SYDVKM, per germline. The CDR3: CASSTTGGWYEQYF. CDR3 in DNA: TGTGCCAGCAGTACGACAGGGGGCTGGTACGAGCAGTACTTC.

The chain joins TRBV6-6 to TRBJ1-2; 8 bases map to TRBD1. Germline V lookup: CDR1 MNHNY, CDR2 SVGAGI (reference sequence). With 8 bases clipped from V and 0 bases from J, the junction kept 8 bases outside the gene matches. The CDR3 extends over 15 amino acids. CDR3 sequence reads: CASGFTGGTNYGYTF. The CDR3 DNA reads as TGTGCCAGCGGATTCACAGGGGGAACTAACTATGGCTACACCTTC.

This clone has a single count. The V gene is TRBV5-1, the J gene TRBJ2-1; no clear D gene. Trimming removed 5 bases at V and 6 bases at J, with 15 bases between. CDR1 SGHRS and CDR2 YFSETQ come from the germline V gene. This CDR3 has 14 amino acids. As DNA, the CDR3 is TGCGCCAGCAGTTCGCCCCCCTCCCTCAATGAGCAGTTCTTC. This encodes CASSSPPSLNEQFF. The variable domain in full, with the rest retrieved from reference TRBV5-1 and TRBJ2-1, is KAGVTQTPRYLIKTRGQQVTLSCSPISGHRSVSWYQQTPGQGLQFLFEYFSETQRNKGNFPGRFSGRQFSNSRSEMNVSTLELGDSALYLCASSSPPSLNEQFFGPGTRLTVL.

The CDR3, as DNA: TGTGCCAGCAGCCCACAGCACAATCAGCCCCAGCATTTT. It is translated as CASSPQHNQPQHF. This chain uses TRBV6-5 with TRBJ1-5; no clear D gene. Looked up from germline, CDR1 is MNHEY and CDR2 is SVGAGI. Trimming cost V 6 bases and J 3 bases, with 9 bases left between them. The length of the CDR3 is 13 residues.

This chain joins TRBV7-9 and TRBJ2-1; TRBD2 matches 7 bases. V was clipped by 5 bases and J by 2 bases; unmatched bases: 6. This CDR3 spans 15 amino acids. CDR1 is SEHNR and CDR2 is FQNEAQ in the germline V gene (reference sequence). In DNA form, the CDR3 reads TGTGCCAGCAGCGGAACGGGAGGTGCCTACAATGAGCAGTTCTTC. This gives the protein CASSGTGGAYNEQFF. Full variable domain (rest looked up from reference TRBV7-9 and TRBJ2-1): DTGVSQNPRHKITKRGQNVTFRCDPISEHNRLYWYRQTLGQGPEFLTYFQNEAQLEKSRLLSDRFSAERPKGSFSTLEIQRTEQGDSAMYLCASSGTGGAYNEQFFGPGTRLTVL.

CDR3 residues: CASSPTGRSNQPQHF. The CDR3 coding sequence is TGTGCCAGCAGTCCGACAGGGAGGAGCAATCAGCCCCAGCATTTT. This chain joins TRBV27 and TRBJ1-5; 7 bases line up with TRBD1. The V and J ends lost 5 bases and 1 base, in that order; junction bases with no gene match: 5. Germline values: CDR1 MNHEY, CDR2 SMNVEV (reference sequence). The CDR3 has 15 amino acids.

V usage is TRBV9 and J usage is TRBJ1-1, with D perhaps matching TRBD1 (5 bases). Germline-derived CDR1 and CDR2 are SGDLS and YYNGEE. V lost 4 bases to trimming and J lost 1 base, with 11 bases between them. The CDR3 consists of 14 residues. CDR3 sequence: CASSPGTWNTEAFF. Written as DNA, the CDR3 is TGTGCCAGCAGCCCGGGGACCTGGAACACTGAAGCTTTCTTT.

The chain recombines TRBV6-5 with TRBJ2-3, with TRBD2 identical over 8 bases. J lost 13 bases, V lost 2 bases, and 5 bases had no gene match. Per the germline V gene, CDR1 is MNHEY and CDR2 is SVGAGI. CDR3 length: 12 residues. The CDR3 coding sequence is TGTGCCAGCAGTTACGAGCGGGAGAGAGAGTATTTT. This codes for CASSYEREREYF.

Concerning this clone: This CDR3 is also generated by other DNA sequences in the sample. The chain carries TRBV6-5 and TRBJ2-7; 10 bases map to TRBD2. The junction had 1 base not matched to a gene; V was cut back by 5 bases and J by 0 bases. This CDR3 is 14 amino acids long. Looked up from germline, CDR1 is MNHEY and CDR2 is SVGAGI. The CDR3 is CASSLAGASYEQYF. CDR3 DNA: TGTGCCAGCAGTCTAGCGGGGGCCTCCTACGAGCAGTACTTC.

The sample holds one count of this clone. The J gene is TRBJ2-2, the V gene TRBV9, with TRBD2 as a possible D gene (5 bases). This CDR3 has 15 residues. Per the germline V gene, CDR1 is SGDLS and CDR2 is YYNGEE. V lost 3 bases and J 6 bases, leaving 15 bases between the germline ends. The CDR3: CASSAPRGRAGELFF. CDR3 nucleotides: TGTGCCAGCAGCGCCCCCCGGGGTAGGGCCGGGGAGCTGTTTTTT.

The chain has TRBV27 and TRBJ2-7; D gene unclear. Looked up from germline, CDR1 is MNHEY and CDR2 is SMNVEV (reference sequence). V lost 7 bases, J lost 5 bases, and 15 bases lay in between. The CDR3 sequence is 13 residues long. This CDR3 is CASTGTSIHEQYF. The CDR3 region has the DNA TGTGCCAGCACGGGTACCTCGATCCACGAGCAGTACTTC.

The gene calls are TRBV5-5 and TRBJ2-5, with TRBD2 as a possible D gene (6 bases). In germline, CDR1 is SGHKS, CDR2 YYEKEE (reference sequence). Trimming took off 4 bases at V and 2 bases at J, with 18 bases between the two ends. CDR3 length equals 16 residues. The CDR3: CASSPRSGTAQETQYF. The CDR3 DNA is TGTGCCAGCAGCCCCCGTAGCGGAACCGCACAAGAGACCCAGTACTTC.

V is TRBV6-1 and J is TRBJ2-1; 9 nucleotides match TRBD1. CDR1 and CDR2 from the germline V gene are MNHNS and SASEGT. The V gene end was trimmed by 6 bases and the J gene end by 6 bases; junction bases not matched to a gene: 9. The CDR3 has 15 amino acids. The CDR3 reads CASRDRGTGINEQFF. CDR3 DNA sequence: TGTGCCAGCAGGGATCGCGGGACAGGGATCAATGAGCAGTTCTTC.

Regarding this clone: Other DNA sequences of this sample code for an identical CDR3. The rearrangement uses TRBV2 and TRBJ1-1; 9 nucleotides line up with TRBD1. CDR1 is SNHLY, CDR2 FYNNEI, per germline. Germline trimming cut 2 bases from V and 5 bases from J; bases unmatched to any gene: 3. The length of the CDR3 is 14 residues. The CDR3 DNA is TGTGCCAGCAGTGAAAGGACAGGGGAAACTGAAGCTTTCTTT. This gives the protein CASSERTGETEAFF.

The chain is built from TRBV28 and TRBJ2-5, with D maybe TRBD2 (6 bases). The CDR3 loop spans 16 amino acids. Looked up from germline, CDR1 is MDHEN and CDR2 is SYDVKM. Between the trimmed V and J ends, which lost 5 bases and 7 bases, there was a span of 23 bases. DNA of the CDR3: TGTGCCAGCAGTCCCAGAGGAGGGCTAGGCGAACGGACCCAGTACTTC. Its translation: CASSPRGGLGERTQYF.

The V and J genes are TRBV7-9 and TRBJ1-1, with a weak D call TRBD1 (5 bases). The CDR3 consists of 15 residues. The V end lost 3 bases, the J end lost 2 bases, and 13 bases lay between the germline ends. The V gene's germline CDR1 is SEHNR and CDR2 FQNEAQ (reference sequence). The CDR3 spells CASSFSGVANTEAFF. CDR3 DNA sequence: TGTGCCAGCAGCTTCTCGGGGGTAGCCAACACTGAAGCTTTCTTT.

This chain uses TRBV7-3 with TRBJ2-5; TRBD1 aligns across 8 bases. The end of the DNA fits TRBJ2-7 better, so the J call may be wrong. Germline loops: CDR1 SGHTA, CDR2 FQGTGA. The CDR3 consists of 13 residues. CDR3 region: CASRRTGSYEQYF. CDR3 coding DNA: TGTGCCAGCAGGAGGACAGGGTCCTACGAGCAGTACTTC.

The chain is built from TRBV18 and TRBJ1-5; 9 bases line up with TRBD1. Trimming at V came to 6 bases and at J to 3 bases, leaving 3 bases not matched to a gene. Germline CDR1 reads KGHSH; CDR2 reads LQKENI. This CDR3 is 14 amino acids long. The CDR3 loop reads CASSGTGPNQPQHF. CDR3 coding DNA: TGTGCCAGCTCTGGGACAGGGCCCAATCAGCCCCAGCATTTT.

The V and J genes are TRBV29-1 and TRBJ1-4, with 8 bases that match TRBD1. This CDR3 region has 16 residues. Germline lookup yields CDR1 SQVTM and CDR2 ANQGSEA. V lost 6 bases, J lost 4 bases, and 13 bases stayed unmatched. The CDR3 reads CSVEGAGGAGNEKLFF. The CDR3 DNA reads as TGCAGCGTGGAGGGGGCAGGGGGCGCGGGTAATGAAAAACTGTTTTTT.

The chain has TRBV5-1 and TRBJ1-4, with unresolved D. Germline CDR1 and CDR2: SGHRS and YFSETQ. This CDR3 is 14 amino acids long. V gave up 4 bases and J gave up 3 bases, with 10 bases separating them. The CDR3 region is CASSPPSPNEKLFF. CDR3 in DNA: TGCGCCAGCAGCCCCCCCAGCCCTAATGAAAAACTGTTTTTT.

J is TRBJ2-1 and V is TRBV28; D is unresolved. The V end lost 9 bases, the J end lost 11 bases, and 14 bases lay between the germline ends. Germline CDR1 is MDHEN and CDR2 is SYDVKM. The CDR3 sequence is 11 residues long. This CDR3 reads CASTSDFKQFF. The CDR3 coding sequence is TGTGCCAGTACCTCCGACTTTAAGCAGTTCTTC.

The chain employs TRBV5-8 and TRBJ2-7, with no clear D. Germline CDR1 SGHTS, CDR2 YDEGEE. There are 13 residues in the CDR3. Trimming shortened V by 0 bases and J by 6 bases, and 10 bases separated the two germline ends. In nucleotides, the CDR3 is TGTGCCAGCAGCTTGGTAAGGTTCCTCGAGCAGTACTTC. Its protein is CASSLVRFLEQYF. Drawing the rest from reference TRBV5-8 and TRBJ2-7, the complete variable domain is EAGVTQSPTHLIKTRGQQATLRCSPISGHTSVYWYQQALGLGLQFLLWYDEGEERNRGNFPPRFSGRQFPNYSSELNVNALELEDSALYLCASSLVRFLEQYFGPGTRLTVT.

This sequence joins TRBV19 and TRBJ2-7; D not resolved. This CDR3 has 16 amino acids. The germline V gene encodes CDR1 LNHDA and CDR2 SQIVND (reference sequence). V lost 2 bases and J 1 base, leaving 15 bases between the germline ends. This chain's CDR3 is CASSIKPGRVSYEQYF. Written as DNA, the CDR3 is TGTGCCAGTAGTATAAAACCCGGCCGGGTTTCCTACGAGCAGTACTTC. Full variable domain (rest looked up from reference TRBV19 and TRBJ2-7): DGGITQSPKYLFRKEGQNVTLSCEQNLNHDAMYWYRQDPGQGLRLIYYSQIVNDFQKGDIAEGYSVSREKKESFPLTVTSAQKNPTAFYLCASSIKPGRVSYEQYFGPGTRLTVT.

The chain is built from TRBV11-2 and TRBJ2-1; D uncertain. The V gene lost 3 bases and the J gene lost 6 bases, with 15 bases spanning the gap. CDR1 is SGHAT, CDR2 FQNNGV, per germline. The CDR3 is made up of 15 amino acids. The chain's CDR3 is CASSLGQSRRNEQFF. Written as DNA, the CDR3 is TGTGCCAGCAGCTTGGGCCAATCCCGTCGCAATGAGCAGTTCTTC.

The J gene is TRBJ1-2, the V gene TRBV7-9, with a weak D call TRBD1 (6 bases). Germline loops: CDR1 SEHNR, CDR2 FQNEAQ (reference sequence). The V end was cut by 4 bases, the J end by 6 bases, with 12 bases between. The CDR3 loop spans 13 amino acids. CDR3 residues: CASSSTGMHGYTF. The CDR3 region has the DNA TGTGCCAGCAGCTCAACAGGGATGCATGGCTACACCTTC.

This clone was found a few times. The CDR3 reads CASSPGGQNTEAFF. The CDR3 DNA is TGTGCCAGCTCACCCGGGGGACAGAACACTGAAGCTTTCTTT. The chain carries TRBV9 and TRBJ1-1, with a possible D match to TRBD1 (6 bases). The CDR3 has 14 residues. Per the germline V gene, CDR1 is SGDLS and CDR2 is YYNGEE. The ends were cut back, 7 bases at V and 1 base at J, with 14 bases in the middle.

The rearrangement uses TRBV28 and TRBJ2-7, with D possibly TRBD1 on 6 matching bases. The germline V and J ends were trimmed by 7 bases and 4 bases, with 20 bases remaining between them. This CDR3 is 15 amino acids long. In germline, CDR1 is MDHEN, CDR2 SYDVKM. The CDR3 bases are TGTGCCAGCACCTTAGGACAGCCGAGGTTGTACGAGCAGTACTTC. It is translated as CASTLGQPRLYEQYF.

The count of this clone is one. The chain employs TRBV11-2 and TRBJ2-5, with D possibly TRBD1 on 5 matching bases. V was shortened by 0 bases and J by 1 base, with 9 bases between the two germline ends. Germline V gene lookup returns CDR1 SGHAT and CDR2 FQNNGV. The CDR3 spans 15 residues. This CDR3 is CASSLDLQGQETQYF. The CDR3 region has the DNA TGTGCCAGCAGCTTAGACCTTCAGGGCCAAGAGACCCAGTACTTC.

Worth noting for this clone: Other DNA sequences in this sample translate to the same CDR3. The chain uses TRBV7-9 and TRBJ2-3, with 12 bases that match TRBD2. Germline CDR1 reads SEHNR; CDR2 reads FQNEAQ (reference sequence). The V segment lost 5 bases and the J segment 0 bases; nucleotides outside the gene matches: 3. CDR3 size: 16 residues. The CDR3 loop reads CASSTGLAGSTDTQYF. Written as DNA, the CDR3 is TGTGCCAGCAGCACCGGACTAGCGGGGAGCACAGATACGCAGTATTTT.